This passage covers 4 T cell receptor beta chains from one sample sequenced in a study of cytomegalovirus exposure and HLA in healthy donors. PCR amplification relied on 60 Vbeta primers (plus 13 Jbeta primers). The protocol was immunoSEQ multiplex PCR, while the TCRdb copy is restricted to in-frame clones and leaves out a portion. The sample has 90,000 to 150,000 clones, 63% seen once. The sequencing sample was made of PBMCs. These receptors were collected from a middle-aged man in good health and CMV-seropositive.

This chain links TRBV18 with TRBJ2-2, with TRBD1 identical over 7 bases. Germline V gene sequence: CDR1 KGHSH, CDR2 LQKENI. V lost 3 bases and J lost 4; bases outside the gene matches: 8. This CDR3 spans 16 amino acids. The CDR3 DNA follows: TGTGCCAGCTCACCTTTGACAGGGCTGGGCACCGGGGAGCTGTTTTTT. Encoded protein: CASSPLTGLGTGELFF.

Only a few counts were recorded for this clone. CDR3 loop: CASSYLAGATGELFF. The CDR3 region has the DNA TGTGCCAGCAGTTACCTAGCGGGAGCCACCGGGGAGCTGTTTTTT. The chain recombines TRBV6-6 with TRBJ2-2; 10 nucleotides line up with TRBD2. The junction had 1 base not matched to a gene; V was cut back by 2 bases and J by 4 bases. Germline CDR1 and CDR2: MNHNY and SVGAGI (reference sequence). This CDR3 region has 15 residues.

The table lists this clone with a count of one. The rearrangement uses TRBV5-8 and TRBJ2-2, with TRBD2 as a possible D gene (5 bases). This CDR3 is built from 14 residues. Trimming shortened V by 6 bases and J by 0 bases, and 9 bases separated the two germline ends. Germline lookup yields CDR1 SGHTS and CDR2 YDEGEE. The CDR3 DNA reads as TGTGCCAGCAACCGGGGAACGAACACCGGGGAGCTGTTTTTT. Its translation: CASNRGTNTGELFF. Using reference TRBV5-8 and TRBJ2-2 for the parts outside the CDR3, the full variable domain is EAGVTQSPTHLIKTRGQQATLRCSPISGHTSVYWYQQALGLGLQFLLWYDEGEERNRGNFPPRFSGRQFPNYSSELNVNALELEDSALYLCASNRGTNTGELFFGEGSRLTVL.

V and J are TRBV7-2 and TRBJ2-7, with 10 positions matching TRBD2. Germline values: CDR1 SGHTA, CDR2 FQGNSA. The CDR3 runs to 15 residues. Trimming took 6 bases from V and 0 from J; bases not matched to a gene: 5. Here the CDR3 reads CASSLLAGDSYEQYF. As DNA, the CDR3 is TGTGCCAGCAGTTTGCTAGCGGGGGACTCCTACGAGCAGTACTTC.